This T cell receptor (beta chain) derives from a study of TIL therapy for anti-PD-1-resistant metastatic lung cancer. This was the immunoSEQ v3 assay. Data came from immunoSEQ multiplex PCR; TCRdb stores just in-frame clones and leaves some out. The sample holds 95,000 or so clones; approximately 65% are singletons and the top ten take 10% to 11%. Time point indicated: pre-treatment sample, taken before nivolumab and TIL therapy. Tumor tissue came from excised metastases, mostly pleural nodules or supraclavicular lymph nodes. This CDR3 is built from 13 residues. Trimming cost V 1 base and J 3 bases, with 8 bases left between them. The V gene's germline CDR1 is GTSNPN and CDR2 SVGIG (reference sequence).

The source of this sequence is a person between 25 and 79 years old with non-small cell lung cancer. The sequences come from tumor tissue, collected at baseline. This chain connects TRBV30 to TRBJ2-3; D gene ambiguous. The DNA for the CDR3 is TGTGCCTGGAGTGAGGTGGGAACAGATACGCAGTATTTT. Encoded protein: CAWSEVGTDTQYF. The variable domain in full, with the rest retrieved from reference TRBV30 and TRBJ2-3, is SQTIHQWPATLVQPVGSPLSLECTVEGTSNPNLYWYRQAAGRGLQLLFYSVGIGQISSEVPQNLSASRPQDRQFILSSKKLLLSDSGFYLCAWSEVGTDTQYFGPGTRLTVL.